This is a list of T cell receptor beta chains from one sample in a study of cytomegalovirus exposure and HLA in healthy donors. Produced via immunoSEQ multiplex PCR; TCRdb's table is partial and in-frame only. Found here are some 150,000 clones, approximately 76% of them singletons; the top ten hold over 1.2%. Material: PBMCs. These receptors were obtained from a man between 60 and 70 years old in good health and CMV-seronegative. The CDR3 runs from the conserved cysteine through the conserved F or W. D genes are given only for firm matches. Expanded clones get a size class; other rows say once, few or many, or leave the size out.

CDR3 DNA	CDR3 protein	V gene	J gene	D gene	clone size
TGCGCCAGCAGCTTCTCTAGCGGAGGGGTTGGCGAGCAGTACTTC	CASSFSSGGVGEQYF	TRBV5-1	TRBJ2-7	TRBD2	.
TGTGCCAGCAGTTTAGGCAGGGGCGGCTACACCTTC	CASSLGRGGYTF	TRBV27	TRBJ1-2	.	.
TGTGCCAGCAGTGAGATCAGGGACAAGAAAACTGAAGCTTTCTTT	CASSEIRDKKTEAFF	TRBV6-1	TRBJ1-1	.	.
TGTGCCAGCAGCTTAGATCAGGGTGGGACTAGCGCCAGCAATGAGCAGTTCTTC	CASSLDQGGTSASNEQFF	TRBV11-3	TRBJ2-1	TRBD2	.
TGTGCCAGCAGGGGGACAGACATGAACACTGAAGCTTTCTTT	CASRGTDMNTEAFF	TRBV6-1	TRBJ1-1	TRBD1	.
TGTGCCAGCAGGAAGGACAGGGGGTCCCTTGATGGCTACACCTTC	CASRKDRGSLDGYTF	TRBV2	TRBJ1-2	TRBD1	.
TGTGCCAGCAGCTTTAACTCAGGGAACACCGGGGAGCTGTTTTTT	CASSFNSGNTGELFF	TRBV5-6	TRBJ2-2	.	.
TGTGCCAGCAGCGCGACAGGGGAACCGGGAAACACCATATATTTT	CASSATGEPGNTIYF	TRBV9	TRBJ1-3	TRBD1	.
TGTGCCAGTACCGTAGCGGGAGAGAGCTCCTACGAGCAGTACTTC	CASTVAGESSYEQYF	TRBV19	TRBJ2-7	TRBD2	.
TGCAGCGTTAATAGCGGGACCGAGGGGGAGACCCAGTACTTC	CSVNSGTEGETQYF	TRBV29-1	TRBJ2-5	TRBD2	.
TGTGCCAGCAGCTTGGGACAGGCGTATGAAAAACTGTTTTTT	CASSLGQAYEKLFF	TRBV5-8	TRBJ1-4	.	.
TGTGCCAGTAGATACATCGGACAGAATAGCAATCAGCCCCAGCATTTT	CASRYIGQNSNQPQHF	TRBV19	TRBJ1-5	.	.
TGTGCCAGCAGCTTATTGAGACTAGCGGGAGCTGGGGCCAACGTCCTGACTTTC	CASSLLRLAGAGANVLTF	TRBV7-8	TRBJ2-6	TRBD2	.
TGTGCCAGCAGCTTGCCAGGGGGCTTTTCGAGGACTGAAGCTTTCTTT	CASSLPGGFSRTEAFF	TRBV5-4	TRBJ1-1	TRBD1	.
TGTGCCAGCCACGGACAGTCTAACTATGGCTACACCTTC	CASHGQSNYGYTF	TRBV19	TRBJ1-2	.	.
TGTGCCAGCAGCTTAGCAGGGAGGGAGACCCAGTACTTC	CASSLAGRETQYF	TRBV7-2	TRBJ2-5	.	.
TGTTCCAGCAGCCGACTAGCGGGAGGGTTGCATGAGCAGTTCTTC	CSSSRLAGGLHEQFF	TRBV7-9	TRBJ2-1	TRBD2	once
TGTGCCAGCAGCCGGGACAGGGGCAACGAGCAGTACTTC	CASSRDRGNEQYF	TRBV5-8	TRBJ2-7	TRBD1	.
TGTGCCACCAGCAGTCTCCTGGGACTAGCGGAAACCTATTACAATGAGCAGTTCTTC	CATSSLLGLAETYYNEQFF	TRBV15	TRBJ2-1	TRBD2	.
TGTGCCAGCAGTGTTCGACGGGTCGGCGGGGAGCTGTTTTTT	CASSVRRVGGELFF	TRBV9	TRBJ2-2	.	.
TGTGCCGGCAGTTACTCTACGGGGAGCTCCTACGAGCAGTACTTC	CAGSYSTGSSYEQYF	TRBV6-5	TRBJ2-7	.	once